What follows are 26 T cell receptor beta chains derived from one specimen sequenced in a study of T cell changes during pregnancy in multiple sclerosis (dated 2019 in TCRdb). Libraries were constructed by the immunoSEQ multiplex PCR assay. Sourced from immuneACCESS, this table was stored by TCRdb with only in-frame sequences that have V and J called. A share of the clones is absent; for the studies checked, an unresolved V gene accounts for under half, and the remainder has no known explanation. Across this sample there are 40,000 to 60,000 clones, with about 90% seen only once. The ten largest clones represent 0.5% of the sample. The sequenced sample was CD4+ T cells from peripheral blood mononuclear cells, obtained in the third trimester of pregnancy. Receptor source: a female donor with multiple sclerosis, enrolled in a pregnancy study.

The chain carries TRBV5-6 and TRBJ1-1; D unresolved. The CDR3 contains 16 residues. CDR1 SGHDT and CDR2 YYEEEE come from the germline V gene. Trimming cost V 1 base and J 0 bases, with 13 bases left between them. This chain's CDR3 is CASSLRLQTLNTEAFF. CDR3 nucleotides: TGTGCCAGCAGCTTGCGCCTACAGACCTTGAACACTGAAGCTTTCTTT.

The chain links TRBV19 to TRBJ2-6, with TRBD1 as a possible D gene (7 bases). Germline V gene sequence: CDR1 LNHDA, CDR2 SQIVND (reference sequence). This CDR3 is 15 amino acids long. Trimming left V 6 bases short and J 2 bases short, with 11 bases between. Written as DNA, the CDR3 is TGTGCCAGTAGCCAGGGGGGTACTGGGGCCAACGTCCTGACTTTC. Translation gives CASSQGGTGANVLTF.

In this sample, this clone turned up once. V gene TRBV25-1 combines with J gene TRBJ2-7; the match to TRBD2 covers 7 bases. V trimming: 6 bases; J trimming: 3 bases; junction bases outside the gene matches: 2. The CDR3 sequence is 12 residues long. Germline CDR1 is MGHDK and CDR2 is SYGVNS. This CDR3 reads CASSRTSYEQYF. The CDR3 DNA reads as TGTGCCAGCAGCCGGACTAGCTACGAGCAGTACTTC.

CDR3 sequence: CASSPQGAEGYTF. The CDR3, as DNA: TGTGCCAGCAGTCCCCAGGGGGCGGAAGGCTACACCTTC. The chain recombines TRBV6-5 with TRBJ1-2, with TRBD1 identical over 8 bases. Trimming at V came to 5 bases and at J to 8 bases, leaving 7 bases not matched to a gene. Germline V gene sequence: CDR1 MNHEY, CDR2 SVGAGI. The CDR3 spans 13 residues.

The chain recombines TRBV11-2 with TRBJ2-7, with a weak D call TRBD1 (5 bases). The CDR3 length is 14 residues. The V gene's germline CDR1 is SGHAT and CDR2 FQNNGV. V lost 5 bases, J lost 3 bases, and 14 bases lay in between. The chain's CDR3 is CASSGQGEIYEQYF. CDR3 DNA: TGTGCCAGCAGCGGGCAGGGTGAGATCTACGAGCAGTACTTC.

This clone was recorded a few times. The chain combines TRBV19 with TRBJ1-5; D uncertain. The CDR3 covers 17 residues. V was pared by 0 bases and J by 1 base, with 13 bases between. Germline-derived CDR1 and CDR2 are LNHDA and SQIVND (reference sequence). CDR3 residues: CASSIEVWSVSNQPQHF. The CDR3 DNA follows: TGTGCCAGTAGTATAGAGGTATGGAGTGTAAGCAATCAGCCCCAGCATTTT.

This rearrangement joins TRBV2 to TRBJ2-7; TRBD1 agrees at 9 bases. Unmatched junction bases numbered 12, after V lost 11 bases and J lost 4 bases. The CDR3 runs 14 residues. In germline, CDR1 is SNHLY, CDR2 FYNNEI. The CDR3 bases are TGTGCCTCCCTGGGGGGGACAGGGTATTACGAGCAGTACTTC. Translation gives CASLGGTGYYEQYF. Full variable domain (rest looked up from reference TRBV2 and TRBJ2-7): EPEVTQTPSHQVTQMGQEVILRCVPISNHLYFYWYRQILGQKVEFLVSFYNNEISEKSEIFDDQFSVERPDGSNFTLKIRSTKLEDSAMYFCASLGGTGYYEQYFGPGTRLTVT.

V is TRBV29-1 and J is TRBJ2-2, with D maybe TRBD2 (6 bases). The CDR3 is 12 residues long. Trimming removed 6 bases at V and 8 bases at J, with 13 bases between. The germline CDR1 and CDR2 sequences are SQVTM and ANQGSEA. Here the CDR3 reads CSVHAGMGELFF. The CDR3 DNA sequence: TGCAGCGTGCACGCGGGGATGGGGGAGCTGTTTTTT.

CDR3 DNA sequence: TGCGCCAGCAGCTCACAGGGATCGGTTAATTCACCCCTCCACTTT. Translation: CASSSQGSVNSPLHF. This chain uses TRBV5-1 with TRBJ1-6; a possible D gene is TRBD1 (6 bases). Germline V lookup: CDR1 SGHRS, CDR2 YFSETQ. CDR3 length: 15 amino acids. Trimming left V 3 bases short and J 6 bases short, with 13 bases between.

The rearrangement uses TRBV5-8 and TRBJ2-3; D not certain. In germline, CDR1 is SGHTS, CDR2 YDEGEE. Trimming took 7 bases from V and 6 from J, leaving 18 bases between them. The CDR3 runs to 14 residues. CDR3 sequence (DNA): TGTGCCAGCCTGCCGCAATCAGAATCGGATACGCAGTATTTT. This translates into CASLPQSESDTQYF.

This clone was recorded only once. V gene TRBV12-5 combines with J gene TRBJ2-3; 7 bases agree with TRBD2. V trimming: 4 bases; J trimming: 1 base; junction bases outside the gene matches: 17. Germline V CDR1 and CDR2: LGHNT, FRNRAP. CDR3 length equals 19 residues. This CDR3 reads CASGSKTKTTSVGTDTQYF. As DNA, the CDR3 is TGTGCTAGTGGTTCCAAAACAAAAACCACTAGCGTGGGCACAGATACGCAGTATTTT.

The chain is built from TRBV12-5 and TRBJ1-2; weak D call: TRBD1 (5 bases). The CDR3 runs to 14 residues. V was trimmed by 4 bases and J by 3 bases, leaving 12 bases between them. The germline V gene has CDR1 LGHNT and CDR2 FRNRAP. As DNA, the CDR3 is TGTGCTAGTGGTTACTCAGGGTCCGACTATGGCTACACCTTC. Protein product: CASGYSGSDYGYTF.

The gene calls are TRBV4-2 and TRBJ2-5, with 13 bases fitting TRBD2. Germline V gene sequence: CDR1 LGHNA, CDR2 YNFKEQ. The CDR3 is 20 amino acids. V lost 4 bases, J lost 1 base, and 15 bases stayed unmatched. The CDR3 DNA is TGTGCCAGCAGCCCTTTACTAGCGGGGGGGCAATTGTCCCTCCAAGAGACCCAGTACTTC. As protein: CASSPLLAGGQLSLQETQYF.

This chain connects TRBV6-6 to TRBJ1-1; D unclear. In germline, CDR1 is MNHNY, CDR2 SVGAGI (reference sequence). V gave up 5 bases and J gave up 11 bases, with 12 bases separating them. CDR3 length: 11 amino acids. The DNA of the CDR3 is TGTGCCAGCAGTCCAGATTGGGAGGCTTTCTTT. It specifies CASSPDWEAFF.

In DNA form, the CDR3 reads TGTGCCAGCGGTCTGGGGGGGGCGAGTGAAAAACTGTTTTTT. Translating it yields CASGLGGASEKLFF. V is TRBV7-2 and J is TRBJ1-4; weak D call: TRBD1 (6 bases). Germline assignment: CDR1 SGHTA and CDR2 FQGNSA. Trimming shortened V by 8 bases and J by 7 bases, and 17 bases separated the two germline ends. The CDR3 runs 14 residues.

This clone was picked up one time. The V gene is TRBV10-3, the J gene TRBJ1-6; 7 bases match TRBD1. J gave up 4 bases and V 6 bases, and 3 bases lay outside the gene matches. CDR1 is ENHRY, CDR2 SYGVKD, per germline. This CDR3 spans 14 amino acids. The CDR3 region is CAIRGTAYNSPLHF. CDR3 in DNA: TGTGCCATCAGGGGGACAGCATATAATTCACCCCTCCACTTT.

This clone was observed a single time. The V and J genes are TRBV5-8 and TRBJ1-2, with D uncertain. The CDR3 length is 13 residues. Germline loops: CDR1 SGHTS, CDR2 YDEGEE. Trimming removed 4 bases at V and 0 bases at J, with 7 bases between. CDR3 bases: TGTGCCAGCAGCAGCAGGCCTAACTATGGCTACACCTTC. It yields the protein CASSSRPNYGYTF. The variable domain in full, with the rest retrieved from reference TRBV5-8 and TRBJ1-2, is EAGVTQSPTHLIKTRGQQATLRCSPISGHTSVYWYQQALGLGLQFLLWYDEGEERNRGNFPPRFSGRQFPNYSSELNVNALELEDSALYLCASSSRPNYGYTFGSGTRLTVV.

This chain joins TRBV6-1 and TRBJ2-3, with 11 bases aligning to TRBD1. CDR1 and CDR2 from the germline V gene are MNHNS and SASEGT. The CDR3 runs 14 residues. Unmatched junction bases numbered 5, after V lost 6 bases and J lost 6 bases. The CDR3 loop is CASSRDRGMDTQYF. Here the CDR3 DNA reads TGTGCCAGCAGCCGGGACAGGGGGATGGATACGCAGTATTTT.

V and J are TRBV2 and TRBJ1-6, with 10 bases that match TRBD1. The V gene's germline CDR1 is SNHLY and CDR2 FYNNEI. The CDR3 totals 17 residues. V dropped 5 bases and J dropped 9; count of bases not matched to a gene: 13. The CDR3 spells CASSRDRGYKIGSPLHF. DNA for the CDR3: TGTGCCAGCAGTCGGGACAGGGGTTATAAAATTGGTTCACCCCTCCACTTT. Based on the CDR3 plus reference TRBV2 and TRBJ1-6, the full variable domain is EPEVTQTPSHQVTQMGQEVILRCVPISNHLYFYWYRQILGQKVEFLVSFYNNEISEKSEIFDDQFSVERPDGSNFTLKIRSTKLEDSAMYFCASSRDRGYKIGSPLHFGNGTRLTVT.

This clone was recorded once. The CDR3 region is CASSQEVQGVAFF. DNA of the CDR3: TGTGCCAGCAGCCAGGAGGTCCAGGGGGTAGCTTTCTTT. The chain uses TRBV5-6 and TRBJ1-1; TRBD1 matches 7 bases. There are 13 residues in the CDR3. Germline CDR1 is SGHDT and CDR2 is YYEEEE. V shed 4 bases and J 10 bases; nucleotides not matched to a gene: 10.

The J gene is TRBJ1-5, the V gene TRBV19; 8 nucleotides match TRBD1. This CDR3 is built from 17 residues. V lost 7 bases, J lost 0 bases, and 11 bases stayed unmatched. Germline CDR1 is LNHDA and CDR2 is SQIVND (reference sequence). The CDR3: CASTSTWTGNSNQPQHF. As DNA, the CDR3 is TGTGCCAGTACCTCCACCTGGACAGGGAATAGCAATCAGCCCCAGCATTTT.

The rearrangement uses TRBV7-9 and TRBJ2-1; 14 bases fit TRBD2. The CDR3 has 17 residues. The germline gives CDR1 SEHNR, CDR2 FQNEAQ (reference sequence). V gave up 5 bases and J gave up 9 bases; unmatched junction bases: 12. The CDR3 nucleotides read TGTGCCAGCAGCCCCCTCCCGACTAGCGGGGGGGCCGTTGAGCAGTTCTTC. Protein sequence: CASSPLPTSGGAVEQFF.

This chain uses TRBV4-2 with TRBJ1-3; weak D call: TRBD1 (6 bases). The CDR3 has 16 amino acids. V lost 4 bases, J lost 1 base, and 14 bases lay in between. The germline V gene has CDR1 LGHNA and CDR2 YNFKEQ. The DNA of the CDR3 is TGTGCCAGCAGCCCTCGGACAGCACCGTCTGGAAACACCATATATTTT. Protein product: CASSPRTAPSGNTIYF.

The CDR3 loop is CASSHGQTRNPQETQYF. DNA for the CDR3: TGTGCCAGCAGTCATGGACAGACAAGGAACCCTCAAGAGACCCAGTACTTC. This sequence joins TRBV2 and TRBJ2-5; a possible D gene is TRBD1 (6 bases). The CDR3 sequence is 17 residues long. Trimming left V 5 bases short and J 2 bases short, with 21 bases between. CDR1 and CDR2 (germline): SNHLY, FYNNEI.

The chain links TRBV6-1 to TRBJ1-2, with D possibly matching TRBD1 (6 bases). CDR1 and CDR2 from the germline V gene are MNHNS and SASEGT. Trimming shortened V by 7 bases and J by 9 bases, and 9 bases separated the two germline ends. The CDR3 sequence is 10 residues long. The DNA of the CDR3 is TGTGCCAGCACACAGGGCAGCTACACCTTC. Amino acids: CASTQGSYTF.

On this clone: At one boundary the junction diverges from the germline segment, which might be a read error. The chain recombines TRBV5-4 with TRBJ1-6, with 7 bases identical to TRBD1. This CDR3 is 13 amino acids long. CDR1 is SGHNT and CDR2 is YYREEE in the germline V gene (reference sequence). The CDR3 nucleotides read TGTGCCAGCAGCACTGACAGGGACTCACCCTTCCACTTT. Translation: CASSTDRDSPFHF. The full variable domain, completed using reference TRBV5-4 and TRBJ1-6, is ETGVTQSPTHLIKTRGQQVTLRCSSQSGHNTVSWYQQALGQGPQFIFQYYREEENGRGNFPPRFSGLQFPNYSSELNVNALELDDSALYLCASSTDRDSPFHFGNGTRLTVT.